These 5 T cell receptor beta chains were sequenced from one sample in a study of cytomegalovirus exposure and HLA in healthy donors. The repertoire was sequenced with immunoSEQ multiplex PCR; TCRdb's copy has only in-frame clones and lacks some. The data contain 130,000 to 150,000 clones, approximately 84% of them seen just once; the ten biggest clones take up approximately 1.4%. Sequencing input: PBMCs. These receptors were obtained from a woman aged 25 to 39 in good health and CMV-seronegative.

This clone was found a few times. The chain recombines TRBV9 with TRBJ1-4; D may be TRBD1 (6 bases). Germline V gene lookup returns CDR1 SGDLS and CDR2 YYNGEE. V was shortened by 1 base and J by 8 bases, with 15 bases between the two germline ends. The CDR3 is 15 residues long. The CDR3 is CASSVHWAGEEKLFF. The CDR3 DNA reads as TGTGCCAGCAGCGTACATTGGGCAGGGGAGGAAAAACTGTTTTTT.

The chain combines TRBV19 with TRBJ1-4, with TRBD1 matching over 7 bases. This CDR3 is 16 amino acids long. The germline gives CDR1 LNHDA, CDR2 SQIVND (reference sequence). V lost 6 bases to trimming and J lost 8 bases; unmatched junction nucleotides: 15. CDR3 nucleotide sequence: TGTGCCAGTAGCCCGGCGACAGGGAGGTTACCAGAAAAACTGTTTTTT. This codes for CASSPATGRLPEKLFF.

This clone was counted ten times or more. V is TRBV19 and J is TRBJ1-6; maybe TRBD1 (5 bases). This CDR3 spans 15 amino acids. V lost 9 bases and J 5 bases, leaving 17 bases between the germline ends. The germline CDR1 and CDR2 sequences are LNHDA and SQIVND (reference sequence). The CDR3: CASRDSGRDNSPLHF. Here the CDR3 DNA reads TGTGCCAGCCGGGACTCGGGACGTGATAATTCACCCCTCCACTTT.

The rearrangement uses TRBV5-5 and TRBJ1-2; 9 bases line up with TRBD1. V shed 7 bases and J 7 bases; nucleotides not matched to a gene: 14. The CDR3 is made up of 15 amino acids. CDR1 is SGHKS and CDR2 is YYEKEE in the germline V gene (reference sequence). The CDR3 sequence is CASRPGDRATVGYTF. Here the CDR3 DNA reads TGTGCCAGCCGCCCTGGGGACAGGGCCACGGTTGGCTACACCTTC.

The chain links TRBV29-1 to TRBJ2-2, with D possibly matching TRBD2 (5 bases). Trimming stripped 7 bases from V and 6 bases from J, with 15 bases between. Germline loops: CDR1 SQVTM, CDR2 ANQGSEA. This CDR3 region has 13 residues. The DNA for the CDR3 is TGCAGCGCCGGGGAGCTCGACGCCGGGGAGCTGTTTTTT. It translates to CSAGELDAGELFF.